Listed below are T cell receptor beta chains from one sample, sequenced in a study of OX40 agonist ivuxolimab in advanced cancers. Assay used: immunoSEQ multiplex PCR; TCRdb lists only in-frame clones, some missing. The data contain fewer than 20,000 clones, approximately 80% of them singletons. The sample was CD4+ or CD8+ T cells sorted from blood, taken in a trial of the OX40 agonist ivuxolimab. The receptors derive from an adult with an advanced solid tumor such as melanoma, head and neck, liver or kidney cancer. Both conserved end residues are part of each CDR3. Fields, in order: D gene, V gene, clone size, J gene, CDR3 protein, CDR3 DNA. D genes are given only for firm matches. Only some rows state a clone size, as once, few, many or a class for expanded clones.

>.|TRBV4-3|.|TRBJ2-5
CASSIGGQETQYF
TGCGCCAGCAGCATCGGCGGGCAAGAGACCCAGTACTTC
>TRBD1|TRBV28|once|TRBJ1-2
CASSLGQWYGYTF
TGTGCCAGCAGTTTGGGACAGTGGTATGGCTACACCTTC
>TRBD1|TRBV7-2|.|TRBJ2-7
CASSSDRASSYEQYF
TGTGCCAGCAGCTCAGACAGGGCCTCCTCCTACGAGCAGTACTTC
>TRBD2|TRBV9|.|TRBJ2-7
CASSVGSGASYEQYF
TGTGCCAGCAGCGTCGGAAGCGGGGCTTCCTACGAGCAGTACTTC
>.|TRBV25-1|.|TRBJ1-5
CASTWQPQHF
TGTGCCAGCACCTGGCAGCCCCAGCATTTT
>.|TRBV5-6|.|TRBJ1-2
CASSPPSGAKGYTF
TGTGCCAGCAGCCCCCCGAGCGGGGCGAAGGGCTACACCTTC
>TRBD2|TRBV30|.|TRBJ2-3
CAWTLAGPSTDTQYF
TGTGCCTGGACCTTAGCGGGGCCGAGCACAGATACGCAGTATTTT
>.|TRBV28|.|TRBJ1-1
CASSLYGSGAFF
TGTGCCAGCAGTTTATACGGCTCTGGGGCTTTCTTT
>.|TRBV9|few|TRBJ1-1
CASSPWTVEAFF
TGTGCCAGCAGCCCCTGGACAGTTGAAGCTTTCTTT
>TRBD2|TRBV28|.|TRBJ2-7
CASSQENSGGAGSYEQYF
TGTGCCAGCAGCCAAGAGAATAGCGGGGGGGCCGGGTCCTACGAGCAGTACTTC
>TRBD2|TRBV4-3|few|TRBJ2-7
CASSSGLEADEQYF
TGCGCCAGCAGCTCGGGACTAGAGGCGGACGAGCAGTACTTC
>.|TRBV5-4|.|TRBJ2-3
CASSDPGADTQYF
TGTGCCAGCAGCGACCCCGGTGCAGATACGCAGTATTTT
>.|TRBV5-1|.|TRBJ1-2
CASSPPGGYGYTF
TGCGCCAGCAGTCCCCCCGGTGGCTATGGCTACACCTTC
>.|TRBV11-3|.|TRBJ2-1
CASSLETRGGNNEQFF
TGTGCCAGCAGCTTAGAGACGAGGGGGGGGAACAATGAGCAGTTCTTC
>.|TRBV11-3|.|TRBJ2-2
CASSTLGGRTGELFF
TGTGCCAGCAGCACACTAGGAGGTAGAACCGGGGAGCTGTTTTTT
>.|TRBV9|few|TRBJ1-1
CASSVGPADTEAFF
TGTGCCAGCAGCGTAGGACCCGCGGACACTGAAGCTTTCTTT
>TRBD2|TRBV4-3|.|TRBJ2-1
CASSQGLAGGHNEQFF
TGCGCCAGCAGCCAGGGACTAGCGGGAGGGCACAATGAGCAGTTCTTC
>.|TRBV6-5|.|TRBJ1-2
CASSYAADFYGYTF
TGTGCCAGCAGTTACGCGGCGGATTTCTATGGCTACACCTTC
>.|TRBV6-5|.|TRBJ2-3
CASNDRPQTDTQYF
TGTGCCAGCAATGACCGTCCCCAAACAGATACGCAGTATTTT
>.|TRBV28|.|TRBJ1-1
CASSRTLGGAFF
TGTGCCAGCAGTAGGACTCTCGGGGGAGCTTTCTTT
>.|TRBV6-5|.|TRBJ2-7
CASSYERARAYEQYF
TGTGCCAGCAGTTACGAGCGGGCTCGGGCCTACGAGCAGTACTTC
>.|TRBV19|.|TRBJ2-1
CASSGPYNEQFF
TGTGCCAGTAGCGGGCCTTACAATGAGCAGTTCTTC
>.|TRBV6-1|.|TRBJ2-2
CASCRTTNTGELFF
TGTGCCAGCTGTCGCACAACGAACACCGGGGAGCTGTTTTTT